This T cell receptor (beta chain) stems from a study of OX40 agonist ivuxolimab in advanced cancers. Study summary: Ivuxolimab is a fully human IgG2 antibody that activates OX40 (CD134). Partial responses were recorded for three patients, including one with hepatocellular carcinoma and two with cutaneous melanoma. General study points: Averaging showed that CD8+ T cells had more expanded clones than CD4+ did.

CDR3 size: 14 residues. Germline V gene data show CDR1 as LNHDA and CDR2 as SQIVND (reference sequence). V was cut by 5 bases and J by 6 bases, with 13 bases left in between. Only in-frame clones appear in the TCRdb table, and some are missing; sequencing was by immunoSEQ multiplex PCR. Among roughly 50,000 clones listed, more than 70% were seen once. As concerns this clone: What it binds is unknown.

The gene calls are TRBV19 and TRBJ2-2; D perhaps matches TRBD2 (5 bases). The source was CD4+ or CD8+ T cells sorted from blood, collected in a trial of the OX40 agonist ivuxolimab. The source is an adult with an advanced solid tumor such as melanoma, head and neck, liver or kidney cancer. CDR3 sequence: CASSDTRVAGELFF. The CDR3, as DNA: TGTGCCAGTAGTGATACTAGGGTCGCCGGGGAGCTGTTTTTT.